This T cell receptor (beta chain) was obtained from a study of blood T cell repertoires in COVID-19. Study-wide background: COVID-19 samples, acute and convalescent, were from the United States, Italy and Spain. The analysed material was cDNA or gDNA that came from T cells, B-cell-depleted T cells, or PBMCs.

V was pared by 6 bases and J by 9 bases, with 9 bases between. The germline CDR1 and CDR2 sequences are LNHDA and SQIVND (reference sequence). This CDR3 is built from 11 residues. Note on this clone: Other DNA sequences of this sample code for an identical CDR3.

Original analysis: Reference gene primers were amplified, and this amplification served to estimate nucleated cell counts. Clones were read by immunoSEQ multiplex PCR, and TCRdb kept only the in-frame ones, dropping some. V, J and clone size reflect that table, while D and trimming were determined from the DNA. The table shows about 74,000 clones, with about four fifths occurring only once. The J gene is TRBJ2-1, the V gene TRBV19; no firm D call. This sequence originates from a human donor in a cohort sampled during active COVID-19. The sample consisted of peripheral blood. The CDR3 here is CASSTRIEQFF. CDR3 DNA: TGTGCCAGTAGCACCAGGATTGAGCAGTTCTTC.